This is a list of T cell receptor beta chains from one sample in a study of blood T cell repertoires in COVID-19. Only in-frame clones appear in the TCRdb table, and some are missing; sequencing was by immunoSEQ multiplex PCR. The profile shows tens of thousands of clones, 80% to 85% of them singletons. Sequenced material: peripheral blood. Every receptor here comes from an older man with active or convalescent COVID-19. CDR3s include the opening cysteine and the closing phenylalanine or tryptophan. D genes are given only for firm matches. Rows may omit the clone size; those that give it use once, few, many or a size class.

abundance,j_gene,v_gene,d_gene,CDR3nt,CDR3aa
NA,TRBJ2-1,TRBV6-2/TRBV6-3,TRBD2,TGTGCCAGCAGCGGACTAGCGGGAGGGTCGTGGAATGAGCAGTTCTTC,CASSGLAGGSWNEQFF
NA,TRBJ1-3,TRBV15,NA,TGTGCCACAAGAACCGGGGACACGCTCTCTGGAAACACCATATATTTT,CATRTGDTLSGNTIYF
NA,TRBJ2-7,TRBV19,NA,TGTGCCAGTAGTATCAGTGGGCCAGGAGGCTACGAGCAGTACTTC,CASSISGPGGYEQYF
NA,TRBJ2-1,TRBV11-2,NA,TGTGCCAGCAGCTTAGAAGTCCGCCGACTTTACTACAATGAGCAGTTCTTC,CASSLEVRRLYYNEQFF
few,TRBJ1-5,TRBV28,TRBD1,TGTGCCAGCAGGGAACTGACAGGGGGTTCTCAGCCCCAGCATTTT,CASRELTGGSQPQHF
NA,TRBJ2-5,TRBV6-2/TRBV6-3,NA,TGTGCCAGCAGTGGGGAGAACCAAGAGACCCAGTACTTC,CASSGENQETQYF
NA,TRBJ2-3,TRBV5-4,TRBD2,TGTGCCAGCAGCTTGGACGGGAGGGACACAGATACGCAGTATTTT,CASSLDGRDTDTQYF
NA,TRBJ1-2,TRBV5-1,TRBD1,TGCGCCAGCAGCTTGGGTCGGACAGGGGGCTTGGGCTACACCTTC,CASSLGRTGGLGYTF
NA,TRBJ2-5,TRBV3-1/TRBV3-2,NA,TGTGCCAGCAGCCCGAGACAAGAGACCCAGTACTTC,CASSPRQETQYF
NA,TRBJ1-3,TRBV18,TRBD1,TGTGCCAGCTCACGAGGACAGGGTAGCTCTGGAAACACCATATATTTT,CASSRGQGSSGNTIYF
NA,TRBJ2-7,TRBV10-3,TRBD1,TGTGCCATCAGCAAAAACAGGGGGGACGAGCAGTACTTC,CAISKNRGDEQYF
few,TRBJ2-2,TRBV27,TRBD1,TGTGCCAGCAGTCACCGGGACAGGGGGTCCGGGGAGCTGTTTTTT,CASSHRDRGSGELFF
NA,TRBJ2-2,TRBV4-2,NA,TGTGCCAGCAGCCAAGGACAGGACACGAACACCGGGGAGCTGTTTTTT,CASSQGQDTNTGELFF
NA,TRBJ1-1,TRBV28,NA,TGTGCCAGCAGTCCGCCCGGGTGGGGGCTCGCTGAAGCTTTCTTT,CASSPPGWGLAEAFF
NA,TRBJ1-4,TRBV25-1,NA,TGTGCCAGCAGTCCCTGGGGGGGAGCTAATGAAAAACTGTTTTTT,CASSPWGGANEKLFF
NA,TRBJ1-2,TRBV2,TRBD1,TGTGCCAGCACCCCCACAACAGGGGGTTTGTACTATGGCTACACCTTC,CASTPTTGGLYYGYTF
NA,TRBJ1-3,TRBV4-3,TRBD1,TGCGCCAGCAGCCAGGGTCTACAGGGGCTTTCTGGAAACACCATATATTTT,CASSQGLQGLSGNTIYF